The following is a T cell receptor beta chain sequence with its context. V trimming: 4 bases; J trimming: 6 bases; junction bases outside the gene matches: 9. The CDR3 is 17 residues long. In germline, CDR1 is MNHEY, CDR2 SMNVEV (reference sequence). This record belongs to a study of shared clonotypes between healthy human individuals. Sequencing used immunoSEQ multiplex PCR; TCRdb keeps in-frame clones, though not all of them. The profile covers over 400,000 clones, with roughly 95% appearing a single time and approximately 0.067% taken by the ten largest. The receptor was isolated from a woman in her 30s in good health. The chain joins TRBV27 to TRBJ2-1, with 13 bases that match TRBD2. Sample: naive CD4+ T cells sorted from blood. Subset described: CD45RA+ positively selected. The CDR3 sequence: CASSSRLAGGPLNEQFF. Here the CDR3 DNA reads TGTGCCAGCAGTTCCAGACTAGCGGGAGGCCCCCTCAATGAGCAGTTCTTC.